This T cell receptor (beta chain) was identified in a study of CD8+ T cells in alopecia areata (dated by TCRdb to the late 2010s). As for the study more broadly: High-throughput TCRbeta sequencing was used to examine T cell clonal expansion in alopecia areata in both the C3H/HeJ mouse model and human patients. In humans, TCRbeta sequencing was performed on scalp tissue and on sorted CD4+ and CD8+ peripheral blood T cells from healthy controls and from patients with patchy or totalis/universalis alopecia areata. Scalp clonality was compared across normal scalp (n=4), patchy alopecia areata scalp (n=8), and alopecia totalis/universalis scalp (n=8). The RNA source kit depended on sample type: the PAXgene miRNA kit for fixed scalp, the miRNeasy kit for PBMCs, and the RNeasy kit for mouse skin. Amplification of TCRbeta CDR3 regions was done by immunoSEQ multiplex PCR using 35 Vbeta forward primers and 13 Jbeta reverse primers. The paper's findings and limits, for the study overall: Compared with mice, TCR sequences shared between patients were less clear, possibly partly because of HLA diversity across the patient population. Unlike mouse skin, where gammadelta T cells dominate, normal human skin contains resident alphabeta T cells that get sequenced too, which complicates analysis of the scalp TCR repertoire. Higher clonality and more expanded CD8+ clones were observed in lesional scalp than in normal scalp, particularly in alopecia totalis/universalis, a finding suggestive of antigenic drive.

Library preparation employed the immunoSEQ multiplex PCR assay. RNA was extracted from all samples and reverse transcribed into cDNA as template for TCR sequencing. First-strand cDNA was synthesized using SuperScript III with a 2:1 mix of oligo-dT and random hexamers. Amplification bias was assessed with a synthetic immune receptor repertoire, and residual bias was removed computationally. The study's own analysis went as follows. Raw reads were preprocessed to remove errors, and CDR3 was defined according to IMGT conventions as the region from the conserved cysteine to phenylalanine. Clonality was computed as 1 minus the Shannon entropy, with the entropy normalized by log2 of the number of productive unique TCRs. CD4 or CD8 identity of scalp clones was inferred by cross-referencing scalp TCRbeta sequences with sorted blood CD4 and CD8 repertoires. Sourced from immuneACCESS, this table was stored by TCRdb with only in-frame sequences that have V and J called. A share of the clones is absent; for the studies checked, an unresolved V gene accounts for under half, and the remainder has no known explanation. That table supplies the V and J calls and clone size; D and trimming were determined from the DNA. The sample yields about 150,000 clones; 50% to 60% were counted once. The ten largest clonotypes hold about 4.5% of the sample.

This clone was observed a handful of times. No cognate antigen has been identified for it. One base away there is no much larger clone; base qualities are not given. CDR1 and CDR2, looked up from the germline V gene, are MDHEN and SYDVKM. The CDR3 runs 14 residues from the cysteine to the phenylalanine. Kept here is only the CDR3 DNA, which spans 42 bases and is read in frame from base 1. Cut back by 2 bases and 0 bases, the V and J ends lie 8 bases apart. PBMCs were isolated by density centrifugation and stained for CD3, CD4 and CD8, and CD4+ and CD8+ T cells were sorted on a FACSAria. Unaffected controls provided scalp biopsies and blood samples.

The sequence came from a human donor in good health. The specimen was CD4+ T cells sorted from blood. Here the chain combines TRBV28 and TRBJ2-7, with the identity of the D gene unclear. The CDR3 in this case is CASSLIESSYEQYF. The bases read TGTGCCAGCAGTTTAATTGAAAGCTCCTACGAGCAGTACTTC.